A selection of T cell receptor beta chains follows, all from one sample in a study of human T cells and chemical hapten exposure. Using its own MiXCR run on the RACE reads, TCRdb lists one record per CDR3 protein. The sample has 50,000 to 75,000 distinct CDR3 sequences, approximately 9.9% seen once; the top ten hold about 2.3%. Sequences were derived from whole blood, sampled in connection with sensitization to the hapten diphenylcyclopropenone (DPC). The receptors come from a woman younger than 45 with alopecia areata. Some clones in this sample may be carry-over from other donors' samples. The conserved cysteine and the conserved F or W are not part of the CDR3 here.

TRBJ2-4 TRBV15 ATSDVAGGLRNIQY
TRBJ2-2 TRBV9 ASSPRLAANTVELF
TRBJ2-7 TRBV12-3/TRBV12-4 ASSRPGGAREQY
TRBJ1-5 TRBV6-1 ASSTNRGLYQPQH
TRBJ2-1 TRBV11-2 ASSLDQVAEQF
TRBJ1-2 TRBV7-9 ASSSSGQDGYGYT
TRBJ1-1 TRBV6-2/TRBV6-3 ASSYRRTTEAF
TRBJ1-1 TRBV27 ATRLGHANTEAF
TRBJ1-1 TRBV20-1 SAPSRGGSEVAF
TRBJ2-3 TRBV6-4 ASSPEFSTDTQY
TRBJ2-1 TRBV24-1 ATSESTSTYEQF
TRBJ2-1 TRBV3-1 ASSQEVRTSGVYEQF
TRBJ2-5 TRBV28 ASSRGWPGGETQY
TRBJ2-1 TRBV14 ASSQDWLTGRSYNEQF
TRBJ2-7 TRBV20-1 SATPYGGELAYEQY
TRBJ2-1 TRBV7-3 ASSFGGFATNNEQF
TRBJ1-1 TRBV4-1 ASSPPRAGAMNTEAF
TRBJ2-5 TRBV7-6 ASSPQETQY
TRBJ2-3 TRBV7-2 ASSFGTSTDTQY
TRBJ2-7 TRBV5-4 ASSLDRGSYEQY
TRBJ2-1 TRBV28 ASSSRTSGIGEQF
TRBJ2-3 TRBV11-2 ASSLGRGDTQY
TRBJ2-6 TRBV29-1 SVHTGTGVSGANVLT
TRBJ2-1 TRBV6-2/TRBV6-3 ASSPPSTGISYNEQF
TRBJ2-1 TRBV7-9 ASGRLGNEQF
TRBJ1-4 TRBV7-2 ASSYSGTKNEKLF
TRBJ2-7 TRBV10-3 AISESGSPTGKIYEQY
TRBJ2-2 TRBV2 ASRVKGLAGAPRVGELF
TRBJ2-7 TRBV6-6 ASRSGQGGPYEQY
TRBJ1-1 TRBV29-1 SVQGQQNTEAF
TRBJ1-5 TRBV28 ASTTQGPQH
TRBJ2-1 TRBV23-1 ASSQPITRGRPLWPLGYNEQF
TRBJ2-2 TRBV12-3/TRBV12-4 ASKQQGARTGELF
TRBJ2-7 TRBV29-1 SVTYRDRASYEQY
TRBJ2-7 TRBV5-6 ASSLLGSYEQY
TRBJ2-1 TRBV9 ASSTGTGGYEQF
TRBJ1-4 TRBV29-1 SVGGREKLF
TRBJ2-7 TRBV27 ASKPNNPSEQY
TRBJ2-3 TRBV24-1 ATSDSSGTGGNTDTQY
TRBJ1-5 TRBV18 ASSPSSGDNGPQH
TRBJ2-1 TRBV6-5 ASPAREEVNEQF
TRBJ2-7 TRBV28 ASSLWDSSSYEQY
TRBJ2-3 TRBV5-1 ASSFLSDTQY
TRBJ2-3 TRBV7-2 ASSATSGGAGDTQY
TRBJ2-3 TRBV7-9 ASSRTRGSSTDTQY
TRBJ2-2 TRBV7-9 ASSLAPGGWNTGELF
TRBJ1-6 TRBV20-1 SATDRGVGNSPLH
TRBJ2-7 TRBV7-9 ASSRADEQY
TRBJ2-1 TRBV7-3 ASSTRGLASYNEQF
TRBJ2-5 TRBV11-2 ASSGAQSSGHGGTQY
TRBJ2-1 TRBV4-1 ASSQLADSYNEQF
TRBJ2-5 TRBV7-3 ASSLRLEFLETQY
TRBJ2-7 TRBV7-2 ASSSFPPGLAGGVYEQY
TRBJ2-4 TRBV6-5 ASRRAGQLAKNIQY
TRBJ1-2 TRBV20-1 SARDNQQGDYGYT